This T cell receptor (beta chain) was captured in a study of CD8+ T cells in alopecia areata. Treatment: oral pan-JAK inhibitor, 5-10 mg twice daily. CDR1 and CDR2 from the germline V gene are SGHKS and YYEKEE (reference sequence). The V and J ends lost 1 base and 8 bases respectively, with 16 bases between them. The CDR3 is 15 residues long. This clone was seen once. The antigen is unknown. In each case, RNA was isolated and then reverse transcribed into cDNA as the sequencing template. TCRdb's copy holds only in-frame clones and misses some; the assay was immunoSEQ multiplex PCR. Of more than 100,000 clones detected, approximately 84% appear once; the ten largest clones hold roughly 11%. Findings of the study overall: Scalp clonality and expanded CD8+ clones among the top 100 were significantly decreased by tofacitinib. The link between baseline CD8+ expansion and response remains uncertain with one nonresponder. Scalp repertoires also include resident alphabeta T cells from normal skin.

The sequences come from CD8+ T cells sorted from blood, collected around week 34, from a patient treated with tofacitinib. The sequence derives from a human donor with alopecia areata. The rearrangement links TRBV5-5 to TRBJ2-1; perhaps TRBD1 as D (5 bases). The CDR3 bases are TGTGCCAGCAGCTTGCAGTTATCTAAGACAGATGAGCAGTTCTTC. Translated, it gives CASSLQLSKTDEQFF.